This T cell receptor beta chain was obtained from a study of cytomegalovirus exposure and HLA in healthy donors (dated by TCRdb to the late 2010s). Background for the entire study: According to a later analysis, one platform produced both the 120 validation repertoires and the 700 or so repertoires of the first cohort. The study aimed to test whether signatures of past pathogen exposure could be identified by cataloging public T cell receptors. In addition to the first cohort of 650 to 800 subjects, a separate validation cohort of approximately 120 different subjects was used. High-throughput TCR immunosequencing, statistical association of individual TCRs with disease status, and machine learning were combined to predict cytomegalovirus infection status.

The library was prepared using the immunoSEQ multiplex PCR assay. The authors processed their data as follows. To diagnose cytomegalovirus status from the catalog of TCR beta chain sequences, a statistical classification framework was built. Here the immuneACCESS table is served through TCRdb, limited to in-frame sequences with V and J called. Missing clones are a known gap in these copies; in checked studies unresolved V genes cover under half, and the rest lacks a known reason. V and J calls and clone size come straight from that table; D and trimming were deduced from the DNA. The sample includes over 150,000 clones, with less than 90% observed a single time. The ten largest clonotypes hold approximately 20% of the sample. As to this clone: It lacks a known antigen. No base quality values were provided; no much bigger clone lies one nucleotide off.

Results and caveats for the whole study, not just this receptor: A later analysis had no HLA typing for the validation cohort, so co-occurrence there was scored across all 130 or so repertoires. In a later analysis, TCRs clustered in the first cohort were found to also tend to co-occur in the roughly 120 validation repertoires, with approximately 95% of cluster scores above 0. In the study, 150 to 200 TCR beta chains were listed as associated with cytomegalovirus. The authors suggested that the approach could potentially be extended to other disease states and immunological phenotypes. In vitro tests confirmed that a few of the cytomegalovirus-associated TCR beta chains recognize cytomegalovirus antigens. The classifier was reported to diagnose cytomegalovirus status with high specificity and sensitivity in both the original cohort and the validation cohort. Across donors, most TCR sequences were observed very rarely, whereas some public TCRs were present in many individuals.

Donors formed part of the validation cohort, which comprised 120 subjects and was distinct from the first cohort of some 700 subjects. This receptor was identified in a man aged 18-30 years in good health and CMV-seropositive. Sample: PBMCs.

CDR3 region: CSATTMHNEQFF. The bases read TGCAGCGCTACGACAATGCACAATGAGCAGTTCTTC. The chain joins TRBV29-1 to TRBJ2-1; no D segment can be confidently identified. The junction shows trimming of 7 bases on V and 5 bases on J, plus 12 bases between the germline ends. CDR1 and CDR2, looked up from the germline V gene, are SQVTM and ANQGSEA. From cysteine to phenylalanine, the CDR3 is 12 amino acids long. The read is trimmed to its CDR3 DNA, 36 bases read in frame from base 1.